The rows below give T cell receptor beta chains drawn from one sample of a study of vaccination and CD4 T cells after COVID-19. MiXCR was run by TCRdb on the PCR reads, yielding one entry per CDR3 protein. The sample records around 18,000 distinct CDR3 sequences, approximately 40% being singletons. These receptors have no known antigen. The sequenced sample was CD4+ T cells from blood, cultured in vitro, obtained about 7 months after SARS-CoV-2 vaccination. These receptors were taken from a human donor who had recovered from COVID-19. The CDR3 runs from the conserved cysteine through the conserved F or W. Each record gives: J gene, D gene, clone size, V gene, CDR3 protein, CDR3 DNA. A D gene is named only where the DNA matches it firmly. The listing skips clone size in some rows; elsewhere it reads once, few, many or a size class.

J: TRBJ1-5
D: NA
size: few
V: TRBV19
CDR3: CASSKMDSYQPQHF
DNA: TGTGCCAGTAGTAAAATGGACAGTTATCAGCCCCAGCATTTT

J: TRBJ1-5
D: TRBD1
size: few
V: TRBV19
CDR3: CASSATGRDHQPQHF
DNA: TGTGCCAGTAGTGCGACAGGGAGGGACCATCAGCCCCAGCATTTT

J: TRBJ1-5
D: NA
size: NA
V: TRBV6-1
CDR3: CASSEIPGSRPQHF
DNA: TGTGCCAGCAGTGAAATCCCCGGGAGTAGGCCCCAGCATTTT

J: TRBJ2-1
D: TRBD2
size: few
V: TRBV20-1
CDR3: CSAEGLAGTYNEQFF
DNA: TGCAGCGCAGAGGGACTAGCGGGCACCTACAATGAGCAGTTCTTC

J: TRBJ2-2
D: NA
size: NA
V: TRBV7-3
CDR3: CASSPNLAGTGELFF
DNA: TGTGCCAGCAGCCCAAACTTGGCGGGCACCGGGGAGCTGTTTTTT

J: TRBJ1-2
D: TRBD1
size: NA
V: TRBV6-1
CDR3: CASSRWTGDSLWMVYGYTF
DNA: TGTGCCAGCAGTAGATGGACAGGGGATTCCCTATGGATGGTCTATGGCTACACCTTC

J: TRBJ2-7
D: NA
size: medium-sized
V: TRBV7-2
CDR3: CASGTAGWGPFEQYF
DNA: TGTGCCAGCGGAACGGCGGGGTGGGGGCCTTTCGAGCAGTACTTC

J: TRBJ2-1
D: TRBD2
size: NA
V: TRBV20-1
CDR3: CSASGLAVLYNEQFF
DNA: TGCAGTGCTAGTGGACTAGCGGTGCTATACAATGAGCAGTTCTTC

J: TRBJ1-4
D: TRBD1
size: NA
V: TRBV20-1
CDR3: CSADRQGGATNEKLFF
DNA: TGCAGTGCGGACCGACAGGGAGGCGCAACTAATGAAAAACTGTTTTTT

J: TRBJ2-7
D: NA
size: few
V: TRBV20-1
CDR3: CSATNSYEQYF
DNA: TGCAGTGCTACAAACAGCTACGAGCAGTACTTC

J: TRBJ1-1
D: NA
size: NA
V: TRBV6-1
CDR3: CASSDRGLLEAFF
DNA: TGTGCCAGCAGTGACAGGGGACTCCTTGAAGCTTTCTTT

J: TRBJ2-1
D: TRBD1
size: NA
V: TRBV20-1
CDR3: CSARVGTDSYNEQFF
DNA: TGCAGTGCTAGAGTCGGGACAGACTCCTACAATGAGCAGTTCTTC

J: TRBJ1-1
D: TRBD1
size: once
V: TRBV20-1
CDR3: CSARDSGQGVLVYTEAFF
DNA: TGCAGTGCTAGAGATTCGGGACAGGGGGTCTTAGTCTACACTGAAGCTTTCTTT

J: TRBJ2-5
D: NA
size: NA
V: TRBV20-1
CDR3: CSARGHQETQYF
DNA: TGCAGTGCTAGAGGGCACCAAGAGACCCAGTACTTC

J: TRBJ1-1
D: NA
size: few
V: TRBV15
CDR3: CATSRGGDFTEAFF
DNA: TGTGCCACCAGCAGAGGGGGAGACTTCACTGAAGCTTTCTTT